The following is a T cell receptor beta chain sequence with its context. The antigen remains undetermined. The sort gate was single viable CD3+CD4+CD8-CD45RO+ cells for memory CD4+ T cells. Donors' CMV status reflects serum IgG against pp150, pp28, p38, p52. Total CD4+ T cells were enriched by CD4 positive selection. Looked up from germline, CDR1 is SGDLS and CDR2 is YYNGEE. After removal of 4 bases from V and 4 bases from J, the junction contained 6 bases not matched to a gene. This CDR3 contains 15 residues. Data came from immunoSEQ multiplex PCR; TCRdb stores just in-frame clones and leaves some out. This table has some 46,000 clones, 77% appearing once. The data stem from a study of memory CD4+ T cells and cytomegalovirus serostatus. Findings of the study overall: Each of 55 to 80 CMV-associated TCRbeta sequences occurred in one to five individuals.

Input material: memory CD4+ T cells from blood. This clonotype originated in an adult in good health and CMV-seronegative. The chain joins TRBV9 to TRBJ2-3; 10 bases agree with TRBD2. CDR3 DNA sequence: TGTGCCAGCAGCAAGAGCGGGGGGGGTGCAGATACGCAGTATTTT. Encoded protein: CASSKSGGGADTQYF. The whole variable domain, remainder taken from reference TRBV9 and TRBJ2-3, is DSGVTQTPKHLITATGQRVTLRCSPRSGDLSVYWYQQSLDQGLQFLIQYYNGEERAKGNILERFSAQQFPDLHSELNLSSLELGDSALYFCASSKSGGGADTQYFGPGTRLTVL.